This T cell receptor beta chain was captured by sequencing in a study of blood T cell repertoires in COVID-19 (dated by TCRdb to about 2020). Background for the entire study: Collaborator samples came from the United States, Italy and Spain and covered acute and convalescent phases of COVID-19. A freely available public database, intended as a resource for researchers studying the immune response to SARS-CoV-2, is where the repertoires were released. Subjects who had been exposed to COVID-19, were actively infected with it, or had recovered from it provided the deeply sampled blood TCRbeta repertoires that made up the dataset. Where HLA class I and class II types were available, the types were taken from metadata supplied by the sample provider, not from assay-based typing. The material from the prospective study consisted of cDNA or gDNA derived from T cells, B-cell-depleted T cells, or PBMCs. Samples came from the ongoing ImmuneRACE study (first 160 participants) plus 1,254 subjects from 6 global collaborators. Sample metadata almost always included a de-identified subject ID, COVID-19 status, age in years and sex. General findings and caveats noted by the study authors: How much clinical and demographic metadata was included differed by source and by participant, and the metadata was provided uncurated.

TCRbeta CDR3 regions were amplified from genomic DNA by means of the immunoSEQ Assay, a bias-controlled multiplex PCR. Per the original workflow: The number of nucleated cells in each sample was estimated by amplification of reference gene primers within the assay. To quantify the absolute abundance of each unique TCRbeta CDR3 rearrangement, sequence reads were collapsed and filtered. For each sample, productive Simpson clonality was calculated as the square root of Simpson's diversity index over productive rearrangements. TCRdb stores this immuneACCESS table with in-frame sequences only. Part of the clones is absent; in the studies checked, under half of the shortfall reflects unresolved V genes, and no reason is known for the rest. The DNA gave D and trimming, while V, J and clone size come from that table. This sample comprises about 140,000 clones, over 65% of them detected only once. 3.5% to 5.5% of the sample is held by the ten biggest clonotypes.

On this clone: This clone's antigen is unknown. Base-call qualities are not available, and no considerably larger clone is one nucleotide away.

The germline V gene gives CDR1 as SGHTA and CDR2 as FQGNSA. V sheds 2 bases and J sheds 4 bases, leaving 11 bases between their ends. From its cysteine to its phenylalanine, the CDR3 spans 14 amino acids. The CDR3 DNA has 42 bases and is translated from base 1. The collaborating institutions used their own protocols to collect whole blood in K2EDTA tubes. Collaborator samples were shipped for TCRbeta analysis as frozen whole blood, isolated PBMCs, or DNA extracted from either sample type. The sequence came from a woman aged 80 or over with active or convalescent COVID-19. Sequences were obtained from peripheral blood. The chain uses TRBV7-2 and TRBJ1-2; a tentative D match to TRBD1 spans 5 bases. DNA sequence: TGTGCCAGCAGCTTATCCCAGGGAATCTATGGCTACACCTTC. This yields the protein CASSLSQGIYGYTF.